This T cell receptor beta chain was recovered during a study of technical replicates of blood from a handful of donors. This CDR3 has 14 residues. Germline trimming cut 7 bases from V and 3 bases from J; bases unmatched to any gene: 6. The germline gives CDR1 SNHLY, CDR2 FYNNEI. The table came from immunoSEQ multiplex PCR; TCRdb's copy has only in-frame clones and leaves some out. The sample yields under 95,000 clones, approximately 94% seen once. Sequences were obtained from T cells isolated from PBMCs. The clonotype comes from a human donor in good health. The chain couples TRBV2 to TRBJ2-1, with TRBD1 identical over 7 bases. CDR3 bases: TGTGCCAGCATGAGGGGGCTAGGCTACAATGAGCAGTTCTTC. Its protein is CASMRGLGYNEQFF. The full variable domain, completed using reference TRBV2 and TRBJ2-1, is EPEVTQTPSHQVTQMGQEVILRCVPISNHLYFYWYRQILGQKVEFLVSFYNNEISEKSEIFDDQFSVERPDGSNFTLKIRSTKLEDSAMYFCASMRGLGYNEQFFGPGTRLTVL.